The 23 T cell receptor beta chains listed next were all sequenced from one sample in a study of shared clonotypes between healthy human individuals. Generated by immunoSEQ multiplex PCR, the TCRdb table keeps only in-frame clones and is missing some. This table holds around 2.5 million clones, approximately 93% found once. The sequenced material came from naive CD4+ T cells from PBMCs. Subset reported: CD45RA+ positively selected. These receptors came from a man between 18 and 35 years old in good health. Some clones in this sample may be carry-over from other donors' samples.

On this clone: The same CDR3 arises from other DNA sequences in this sample as well. This chain uses TRBV28 with TRBJ2-1; the D gene is possibly TRBD2 (6 bases). V dropped 5 bases and J dropped 8 bases, with 10 bases sitting between them. CDR3 length: 12 residues. Germline CDR1 and CDR2: MDHEN and SYDVKM. CDR3: CASSLAGYEQFF. In nucleotides, the CDR3 is TGTGCCAGCAGTCTTGCGGGATATGAGCAGTTCTTC.

This clone was seen a few times. The chain couples TRBV19 to TRBJ2-7, with D maybe TRBD2 (6 bases). This CDR3 has 13 residues. Germline V gene lookup returns CDR1 LNHDA and CDR2 SQIVND (reference sequence). The V end lost 5 bases, the J end lost 1 base, and 9 bases lay between the germline ends. The CDR3 region is CASSLEGSYEQYF. The CDR3 coding sequence is TGTGCCAGTAGTTTGGAGGGTTCCTACGAGCAGTACTTC.

The gene calls are TRBV10-3 and TRBJ2-1, with 8 nucleotides matching TRBD2. Germline-derived CDR1 and CDR2 are ENHRY and SYGVKD. This CDR3 has 15 residues. With V trimmed by 6 bases and J by 1 base, 5 bases remained unmatched. Here the CDR3 reads CAIRESGGSYNEQFF. As DNA, the CDR3 is TGTGCCATCAGGGAATCGGGGGGGTCCTACAATGAGCAGTTCTTC.

The V and J genes are TRBV5-8 and TRBJ2-5, with a tentative D call TRBD2 (5 bases). The CDR3 has 14 residues. Trimming removed 3 bases at V and 1 base at J, with 10 bases between. Germline lookup yields CDR1 SGHTS and CDR2 YDEGEE. CDR3 nucleotide sequence: TGTGCCAGCAGCTATACCGGGGTCCAAGAGACCCAGTACTTC. Protein product: CASSYTGVQETQYF.

The chain recombines TRBV18 with TRBJ2-3; 9 nucleotides match TRBD2. Losses at the gene ends were 0 bases for V and 3 bases for J; bases not matched to a gene: 10. This CDR3 spans 18 amino acids. Per germline, CDR1 KGHSH and CDR2 LQKENI. CDR3 nucleotides: TGTGCCAGCTCACCACCCCGTGGTAGCGGGAGCTCAACAGATACGCAGTATTTT. This codes for CASSPPRGSGSSTDTQYF.

The chain combines TRBV9 with TRBJ1-5; D is undetermined. The germline gives CDR1 SGDLS, CDR2 YYNGEE. This CDR3 has 14 residues. Trimming took off 3 bases at V and 3 bases at J, with 10 bases between the two ends. The CDR3: CASSALGINQPQHF. In DNA, the CDR3 is TGTGCCAGCAGCGCTCTGGGGATCAATCAGCCCCAGCATTTT.

A single count supports this clone. The CDR3: CASSPNTGVVRQYF. For the CDR3, the DNA is TGTGCCAGCAGCCCGAACACGGGGGTGGTACGGCAGTACTTC. This rearrangement joins TRBV7-2 to TRBJ2-7; maybe TRBD2 (6 bases). This CDR3 has 14 residues. The germline CDR1 and CDR2 sequences are SGHTA and FQGNSA. V lost 5 bases and J 9 bases, leaving 20 bases between the germline ends.

This chain connects TRBV5-4 to TRBJ2-1; 16 bases line up with TRBD2. CDR3 size: 18 residues. V shed 4 bases and J 4 bases; nucleotides not matched to a gene: 8. Germline-derived CDR1 and CDR2 are SGHNT and YYREEE (reference sequence). This CDR3 reads CASSQGLAGGDLYNEQFF. CDR3 nucleotides: TGTGCCAGCAGCCAGGGACTAGCGGGAGGGGACCTATACAATGAGCAGTTCTTC.

This clone was counted a single time. This sequence joins TRBV4-1 and TRBJ2-1, with 12 bases matching TRBD1. Germline assignment: CDR1 MGHRA and CDR2 YSYEKL. Trimming removed 4 bases from V and 6 bases from J; junction bases left unmatched: 4. The CDR3 runs 15 residues. This CDR3 reads CASSPGTGGFNEQFF. CDR3 nucleotide sequence: TGCGCCAGCAGCCCCGGGACAGGGGGCTTCAATGAGCAGTTCTTC.

The chain employs TRBV2 and TRBJ1-3; a possible D gene is TRBD1 (6 bases). CDR1 and CDR2 (germline): SNHLY, FYNNEI. The CDR3 runs 15 residues. Trimming removed 1 base at V and 0 bases at J, with 7 bases between. CDR3 region: CASSEDRASGNTIYF. The CDR3 DNA sequence: TGTGCCAGCAGTGAAGACAGGGCCTCTGGAAACACCATATATTTT.

V is TRBV5-1 and J is TRBJ2-5, with D unclear. V gave up 5 bases and J gave up 0 bases, with 11 bases separating them. CDR1 SGHRS and CDR2 YFSETQ come from the germline V gene. The CDR3 totals 14 residues. The CDR3 nucleotides read TGCGCCAGCAGGTCCCAGACCTACCAAGAGACCCAGTACTTC. Amino acids: CASRSQTYQETQYF.

V usage is TRBV28 and J usage is TRBJ1-1; D may be TRBD1 (5 bases). The germline CDR1 and CDR2 sequences are MDHEN and SYDVKM. V was trimmed by 2 bases and J by 5 bases, leaving 18 bases between them. The CDR3 totals 16 residues. CDR3 DNA sequence: TGTGCCAGCAGTTTAAGGGCCCCTAGTGGGGGAACTGAAGCTTTCTTT. It is translated as CASSLRAPSGGTEAFF. The full variable domain, completed using reference TRBV28 and TRBJ1-1, is DVKVTQSSRYLVKRTGEKVFLECVQDMDHENMFWYRQDPGLGLRLIYFSYDVKMKEKGDIPEGYSVSREKKERFSLILESASTNQTSMYLCASSLRAPSGGTEAFFGQGTRLTVV.

This clone has only a few counts. The rearrangement uses TRBV7-2 and TRBJ1-1, with D unresolved. This CDR3 has 15 amino acids. Between the trimmed V and J ends, which lost 4 bases and 1 base, there was a span of 13 bases. CDR1 and CDR2 from the germline V gene are SGHTA and FQGNSA. For the CDR3, the DNA is TGTGCCAGCAGCTCGAGAGGGTTTCAGAACACTGAAGCTTTCTTT. Amino acids: CASSSRGFQNTEAFF.

The chain carries TRBV5-6 and TRBJ2-7, with TRBD2 matching over 8 bases. This CDR3 has 15 residues. Germline CDR1 and CDR2: SGHDT and YYEEEE. V lost 4 bases and J lost 5; bases outside the gene matches: 11. Here the CDR3 reads CASSPGTRIPHEQYF. Here the CDR3 DNA reads TGTGCCAGCAGCCCCGGGACTAGAATACCCCACGAGCAGTACTTC.

The rearrangement uses TRBV2 and TRBJ1-1; D may be TRBD1 (6 bases). V was clipped by 6 bases and J by 3 bases, with 17 bases between them. CDR1 is SNHLY and CDR2 is FYNNEI in the germline V gene. There are 15 residues in the CDR3. This CDR3 reads CASRRTSGAYTEAFF. The CDR3 DNA reads TGTGCCAGCAGGCGGACTTCGGGGGCATACACTGAAGCTTTCTTT.

Concerning this clone itself: Other DNA variants within this sample encode the same CDR3. This sequence joins TRBV5-1 and TRBJ1-3; D possibly corresponds to TRBD1 (5 bases). Germline V gives CDR1 SGHRS, CDR2 YFSETQ. V shed 4 bases and J shed 2 bases, with 10 bases lying between them. This CDR3 has 14 residues. CDR3 nucleotide sequence: TGCGCCAGCAGCCTAGGGACTGCTGGAAACACCATATATTTT. Translation gives CASSLGTAGNTIYF.

A remark on this clone: The sample carries other DNA sequences with the same CDR3. The chain combines TRBV18 with TRBJ2-5; TRBD1 is a possible D gene (7 bases). This CDR3 contains 12 residues. In germline, CDR1 is KGHSH, CDR2 LQKENI. V lost 6 bases and J lost 4, with 9 bases in between. DNA for the CDR3: TGTGCCAGCTCTCAGGGGGGAGAGACCCAGTACTTC. Translating it yields CASSQGGETQYF.

This chain joins TRBV18 and TRBJ1-3; D is undetermined. CDR3 size: 14 residues. The V end was cut by 6 bases, the J end by 0 bases, with 9 bases between. In germline, CDR1 is KGHSH, CDR2 LQKENI. CDR3 amino acids: CASSQAVSGNTIYF. CDR3 bases: TGTGCCAGCTCCCAGGCAGTCTCTGGAAACACCATATATTTT. The variable domain in full, with the rest retrieved from reference TRBV18 and TRBJ1-3, is NAGVMQNPRHLVRRRGQEARLRCSPMKGHSHVYWYRQLPEEGLKFMVYLQKENIIDESGMPKERFSAEFPKEGPSILRIQQVVRGDSAAYFCASSQAVSGNTIYFGEGSWLTVV.

On this clone: At one end the junction does not follow the germline gene, possibly because of a read error. The sample carries other DNA sequences with the same CDR3. The chain carries TRBV7-9 and TRBJ2-5; 9 bases map to TRBD2. CDR1 and CDR2 from the germline V gene are SEHNR and FQNEAQ (reference sequence). This CDR3 has 13 amino acids. The CDR3 protein is CASSVAGEETQYF. CDR3 sequence (DNA): TGTGCCAGCAGCGTAGCGGGAGAAGAGACCCAGTACTTC.

The chain joins TRBV7-2 to TRBJ2-1; TRBD2 aligns across 12 bases. V trimming: 0 bases; J trimming: 4 bases; junction bases outside the gene matches: 4. In germline, CDR1 is SGHTA, CDR2 FQGNSA. The CDR3 is made up of 17 amino acids. The CDR3 DNA reads as TGTGCCAGCAGCTTAGCGGGAACTAGCGGGAGGTACAATGAGCAGTTCTTC. Its translation: CASSLAGTSGRYNEQFF.

The chain uses TRBV4-2 and TRBJ1-2; 9 nucleotides agree with TRBD1. This CDR3 is 16 amino acids long. The trim removed 1 base at V and 1 base at J, leaving 4 bases unmatched. The germline V gene has CDR1 LGHNA and CDR2 YNFKEQ. The CDR3 loop is CASSQATGGINYGYTF. The CDR3 nucleotides read TGTGCCAGCAGCCAAGCCACAGGGGGCATTAACTATGGCTACACCTTC.

This chain connects TRBV19 to TRBJ1-2; 7 bases are a match to TRBD1. Trimming cost V 3 bases and J 4 bases; bases outside gene matches: 8. This CDR3 contains 15 residues. Germline assignment: CDR1 LNHDA and CDR2 SQIVND (reference sequence). CDR3 nucleotides: TGTGCCAGTAGTATCGGCGGGACAGTTATCTATGGCTACACCTTC. As protein: CASSIGGTVIYGYTF.

This clone has a handful of counts. This chain uses TRBV2 with TRBJ1-5, with D tentatively TRBD1 (5 bases). CDR1 and CDR2 from the germline V gene are SNHLY and FYNNEI. The CDR3 loop spans 14 amino acids. Trimming removed 3 bases at V and 6 bases at J, with 12 bases between. The CDR3 loop is CASSERRGGQPQHF. CDR3 bases: TGTGCCAGCAGTGAGAGGAGGGGTGGTCAGCCCCAGCATTTT.